Listed here are 6 T cell receptor beta chains from one sample, sequenced in a study of naive and memory T cell subsets. Four PCR rounds used nested alpha and beta constant region primers plus the SP2 primer. In TCRdb, the 5' RACE reads were re-called with MiXCR into one record per CDR3 protein. This sample yields tens of thousands of distinct CDR3 sequences, of which roughly 8.1% are seen a single time; about 19% belongs to the top ten. A UMI-containing oligonucleotide was joined by 3' ligation to the TCR cDNA template. The receptors stem from a female donor in good health.

This clonotype was observed many times. The V call is TRBV29-1, the J call TRBJ1-1; D possibly corresponds to TRBD1 (5 bases). Germline V gives CDR1 SQVTM, CDR2 ANQGSEA. The CDR3 covers 13 residues. V lost 5 bases to trimming and J lost 3 bases, with 13 bases between them. CDR3 bases: TGCAGCGTTTCCCAGGGTATGGACACTGAAGCTTTCTTT. Residues: CSVSQGMDTEAFF.

This sequence joins TRBV12-3 or TRBV12-4 and TRBJ1-6; D ambiguous. The length of the CDR3 is 14 residues. V shed 6 bases and J shed 9 bases, with 15 bases lying between them. The CDR3 reads CASSPGVYPSPLHF. The CDR3 coding sequence is TGTGCCAGCAGCCCCGGGGTCTACCCTTCACCCCTCCACTTT.

A single count supports this clonotype. The rearrangement uses TRBV6-5 and TRBJ2-1, with 12 bases matching TRBD2. In germline, CDR1 is MNHEY, CDR2 SVGAGI. CDR3 length: 14 residues. J gave up 4 bases and V 5 bases, and 0 bases lay outside the gene matches. CDR3 residues: CASSLAGGYNEQFF. The CDR3 nucleotides read TGTGCCAGCAGTCTAGCGGGGGGGTACAATGAGCAGTTCTTC.

J is TRBJ2-5 and V is TRBV20-1; D might be TRBD2 (6 bases). The germline gives CDR1 DFQATT, CDR2 SNEGSKA (reference sequence). Deletions cut 0 bases from V and 3 bases from J, with 8 bases between. This CDR3 has 13 amino acids. Written as DNA, the CDR3 is TGCAGTGCTAGAGACGGGGGAAAAGAGACCCAGTACTTC. Translation gives CSARDGGKETQYF.

This sequence joins TRBV28 and TRBJ2-1; 10 nucleotides align to TRBD2. V shed 3 bases, J shed 5 bases, and the junction held 4 bases outside the gene matches. Germline lookup yields CDR1 MDHEN and CDR2 SYDVKM. This CDR3 has 15 residues. The CDR3 region has the DNA TGTGCCAGCAGTTTCCGGACTAGCGGACACAATGAGCAGTTCTTC. This codes for CASSFRTSGHNEQFF.

This clonotype was seen repeatedly, ten times or more. For the CDR3, the DNA is TGTGCCAGCAGCCCGGCAGTAACTAACTATGGCTACACCTTC. Protein sequence: CASSPAVTNYGYTF. V and J are TRBV5-4 and TRBJ1-2; no definite D call. Trimming left V 4 bases short and J 0 bases short, with 10 bases between. The CDR3 length is 14 residues. The germline V gene encodes CDR1 SGHNT and CDR2 YYREEE (reference sequence).